The 8 T cell receptor beta chains given below trace back to one sample, sequenced in a study of T cells in tumors after PD-1 blockade. Measured with immunoSEQ multiplex PCR; TCRdb has only the in-frame clones, and not every one. This repertoire shows 20,000 to 25,000 clones, around 80% found once; its top ten account for 26%. The sequences come from PBMCs, collected before anti-PD-1 treatment. The source of these receptors is a human donor with basal cell carcinoma.

The chain carries TRBV28 and TRBJ1-5; TRBD1 is a possible D gene (6 bases). V lost 5 bases and J lost 2, with 16 bases in between. The germline gives CDR1 MDHEN, CDR2 SYDVKM. The CDR3 loop spans 16 amino acids. The CDR3 DNA sequence: TGTGCCAGCAGTACACATGTCCGACAGGGCAATCAGCCCCAGCATTTT. Translating it yields CASSTHVRQGNQPQHF.

The sample holds one count of this clone. The chain joins TRBV5-1 to TRBJ1-6, with D perhaps TRBD1 (6 bases). This CDR3 has 14 amino acids. The germline V gene encodes CDR1 SGHRS and CDR2 YFSETQ. Trimming cost V 6 bases and J 5 bases, with 12 bases left between them. DNA of the CDR3: TGCGCCAGCACCCGGGACAATAATAATTCACCCCTCCACTTT. Its translation: CASTRDNNNSPLHF.

The chain recombines TRBV5-1 with TRBJ1-3; 7 nucleotides line up with TRBD1. Germline trimming cut 2 bases from V and 4 bases from J; bases unmatched to any gene: 6. The CDR3 totals 15 residues. Germline V gene data show CDR1 as SGHRS and CDR2 as YFSETQ. CDR3 sequence (DNA): TGCGCCAGCAGCTTCGGAGACAGGGACGGAAACACCATATATTTT. This encodes CASSFGDRDGNTIYF.

This chain links TRBV5-4 with TRBJ1-5, with D possibly TRBD1 on 6 matching bases. Trimming cost V 1 base and J 3 bases, with 11 bases left between them. Germline V gene sequence: CDR1 SGHNT, CDR2 YYREEE (reference sequence). CDR3 length: 15 amino acids. The CDR3 spells CASSLQGIDNQPQHF. The CDR3 bases are TGTGCCAGCAGCTTGCAGGGGATAGACAATCAGCCCCAGCATTTT. Based on the CDR3 plus reference TRBV5-4 and TRBJ1-5, the full variable domain is ETGVTQSPTHLIKTRGQQVTLRCSSQSGHNTVSWYQQALGQGPQFIFQYYREEENGRGNFPPRFSGLQFPNYSSELNVNALELDDSALYLCASSLQGIDNQPQHFGDGTRLSIL.

Turning to this clone: One end of the junction fails to match germline, which may point to a read error. The J gene is TRBJ1-2, the V gene TRBV27, with D tentatively TRBD1 (5 bases). CDR3 length: 18 amino acids. The germline V gene encodes CDR1 MNHEY and CDR2 SMNVEV (reference sequence). The CDR3 reads CASSTSLRDRRAKYGYTF. The CDR3 DNA is TGTGCCAGCAGTACTTCCCTCAGGGACCGGAGGGCTAAGTATGGCTACACCTTC.

The rearrangement links TRBV6-1 to TRBJ1-6; no clear D. This CDR3 has 15 amino acids. V lost 2 bases to trimming and J lost 5 bases, with 10 bases between them. Germline CDR1 MNHNS, CDR2 SASEGT. CDR3 residues: CASSENSGDNSPLHF. The DNA of the CDR3 is TGTGCCAGCAGTGAAAACTCCGGGGATAATTCACCCCTCCACTTT.

The gene calls are TRBV2 and TRBJ1-1; no reliable D call. The CDR3 loop spans 13 amino acids. In germline, CDR1 is SNHLY, CDR2 FYNNEI. Trimming took 4 bases from V and 0 from J, leaving 6 bases between them. The CDR3 bases are TGTGCCAGCAGTGTGGGGTTGAACACTGAAGCTTTCTTT. It yields the protein CASSVGLNTEAFF.

The rearrangement uses TRBV6-2 or TRBV6-3 and TRBJ2-1; 7 positions agree with TRBD2. This CDR3 has 15 amino acids. V lost 6 bases to trimming and J lost 0 bases; unmatched junction nucleotides: 5. Per the germline V gene, CDR1 is MNHEY and CDR2 is SVGEGT. CDR3 sequence reads: CASSFSGGSYNEQFF. The CDR3 bases are TGTGCCAGCAGCTTTTCGGGAGGCTCCTACAATGAGCAGTTCTTC.